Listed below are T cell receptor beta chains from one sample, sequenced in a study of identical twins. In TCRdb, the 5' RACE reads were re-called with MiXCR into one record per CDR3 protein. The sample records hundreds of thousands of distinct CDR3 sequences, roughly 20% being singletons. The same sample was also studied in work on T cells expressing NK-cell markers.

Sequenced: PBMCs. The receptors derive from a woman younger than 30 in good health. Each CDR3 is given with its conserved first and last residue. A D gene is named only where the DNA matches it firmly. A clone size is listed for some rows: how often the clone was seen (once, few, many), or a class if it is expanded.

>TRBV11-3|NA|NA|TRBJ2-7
CASSFAGQVGYEQYF
TGTGCCAGCAGCTTTGCAGGGCAGGTGGGCTACGAGCAGTACTTC
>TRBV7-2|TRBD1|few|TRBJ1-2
CASSLTRGQGYGYTF
TGTGCCAGCAGCTTGACCCGCGGACAGGGGTATGGCTACACCTTC
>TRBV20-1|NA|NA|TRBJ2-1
CSARSFQKNLNEQFF
TGCAGTGCTAGATCTTTCCAAAAAAACCTCAATGAGCAGTTCTTC
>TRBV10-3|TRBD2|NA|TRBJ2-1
CAITTSGRANEQFF
TGTGCCATCACGACTAGCGGGAGGGCCAATGAGCAGTTCTTC
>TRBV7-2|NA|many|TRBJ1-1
CASSLKGALNTEAFF
TGTGCCAGCAGCTTAAAAGGGGCCCTGAACACTGAAGCTTTCTTT
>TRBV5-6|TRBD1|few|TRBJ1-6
CASSLGGQSSYNSPLHF
TGTGCCAGCAGCTTGGGGGGACAGAGCTCCTATAATTCACCCCTCCACTTT
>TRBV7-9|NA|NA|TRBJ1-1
CASSSAGNPEAFF
TGTGCCAGCAGCTCCGCAGGGAATCCCGAAGCTTTCTTT
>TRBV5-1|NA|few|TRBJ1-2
CASSLVGRGYGYTF
TGCGCCAGCAGCTTGGTCGGCCGGGGCTATGGCTACACCTTC
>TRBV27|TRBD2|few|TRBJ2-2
CASSLLASGVRGGELFF
TGTGCCAGCAGTCTACTGGCGAGCGGGGTACGTGGAGGGGAGCTGTTTTTT
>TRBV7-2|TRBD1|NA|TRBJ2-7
CASSFGQGAWEQYF
TGTGCCAGCAGCTTCGGGCAGGGGGCTTGGGAGCAGTACTTC
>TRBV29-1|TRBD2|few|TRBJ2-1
CSVALAGRNEQFF
TGCAGCGTTGCACTAGCGGGCCGCAATGAGCAGTTCTTC
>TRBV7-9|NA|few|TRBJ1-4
CASSSYRAPATNEKLFF
TGTGCCAGCAGCTCGTACAGGGCTCCTGCAACTAATGAAAAACTGTTTTTT
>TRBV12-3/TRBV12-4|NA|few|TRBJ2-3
CASSHTGTGGTDTQYF
TGTGCCAGCAGCCACACCGGGACTGGGGGCACAGATACGCAGTATTTT
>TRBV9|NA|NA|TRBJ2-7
CASSGSLETSYEQYF
TGTGCCAGCAGCGGCTCCTTGGAGACCTCCTACGAGCAGTACTTC
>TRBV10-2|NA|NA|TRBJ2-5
CASSDAARKETQYF
TGCGCCAGCAGTGACGCGGCGAGAAAAGAGACCCAGTACTTC
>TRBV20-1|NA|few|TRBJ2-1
CSANFFGDHNEQFF
TGCAGTGCTAACTTCTTTGGCGATCACAATGAGCAGTTCTTC
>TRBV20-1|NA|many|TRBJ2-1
CSATDLRDPDNEQFF
TGCAGTGCTACCGACCTGCGGGACCCAGACAATGAGCAGTTCTTC
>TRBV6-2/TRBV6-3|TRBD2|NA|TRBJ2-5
CASSTPLAGIQETQYF
TGTGCCAGCAGCACCCCGCTAGCGGGCATCCAAGAGACCCAGTACTTC
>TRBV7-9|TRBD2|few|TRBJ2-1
CASSRLAGVDEQFF
TGTGCCAGCAGCCGTCTAGCGGGAGTCGATGAGCAGTTCTTC
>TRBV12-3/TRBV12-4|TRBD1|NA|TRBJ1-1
CASRVSSGGTEAFF
TGTGCCAGCAGGGTTTCCTCAGGGGGCACTGAAGCTTTCTTT
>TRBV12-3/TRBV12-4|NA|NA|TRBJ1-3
CASCPGNTIYF
TGTGCCAGCTGCCCAGGAAACACCATATATTTT
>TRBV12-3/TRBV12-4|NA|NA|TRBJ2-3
CASSFAWTDTQYF
TGTGCCAGCAGTTTTGCCTGGACAGATACGCAGTATTTT
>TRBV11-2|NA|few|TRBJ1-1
CASSFAVGGEAFF
TGTGCCAGCAGCTTCGCGGTCGGGGGTGAAGCTTTCTTT
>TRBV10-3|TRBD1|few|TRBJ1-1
CAISEAGQSNTEAFF
TGTGCCATCAGCGAGGCGGGACAGTCGAACACTGAAGCTTTCTTT
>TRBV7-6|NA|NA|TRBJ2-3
CASSLKSGILTDTQYF
TGTGCCAGCAGCTTAAAGTCCGGCATTTTAACAGATACGCAGTATTTT
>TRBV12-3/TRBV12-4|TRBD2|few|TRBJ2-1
CASTLAGAAFPSYNEQFF
TGTGCCAGCACTCTAGCGGGGGCAGCTTTTCCCTCCTACAATGAGCAGTTCTTC
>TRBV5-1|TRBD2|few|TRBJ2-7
CASSGGSWTAYEQYF
TGCGCCAGCAGCGGCGGGAGCTGGACCGCCTACGAGCAGTACTTC
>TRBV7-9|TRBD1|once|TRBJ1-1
CASSYRGATEAFF
TGTGCCAGCAGCTACAGGGGGGCCACTGAAGCTTTCTTT
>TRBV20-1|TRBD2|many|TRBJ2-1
CSAYLAGGLGSEQFF
TGCAGTGCTTATCTCGCGGGAGGACTGGGGAGTGAGCAGTTCTTC